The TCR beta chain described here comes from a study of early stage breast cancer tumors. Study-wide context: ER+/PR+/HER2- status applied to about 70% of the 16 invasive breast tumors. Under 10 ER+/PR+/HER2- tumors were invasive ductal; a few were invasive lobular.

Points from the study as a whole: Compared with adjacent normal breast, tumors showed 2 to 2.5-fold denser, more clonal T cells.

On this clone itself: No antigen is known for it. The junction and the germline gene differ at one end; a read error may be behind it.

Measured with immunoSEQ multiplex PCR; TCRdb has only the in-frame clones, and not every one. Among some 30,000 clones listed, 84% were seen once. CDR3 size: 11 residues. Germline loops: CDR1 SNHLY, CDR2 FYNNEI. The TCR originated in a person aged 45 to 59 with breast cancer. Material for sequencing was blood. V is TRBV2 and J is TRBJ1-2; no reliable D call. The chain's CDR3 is CASREDYGYTF. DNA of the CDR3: TGTGCCAGCAGGGAAGACTATGGCTACACCTTC.